This is a list of T cell receptor beta chains from one sample in a study of T cells in Graves' hyperthyroidism and ophthalmopathy. TCRdb recomputed calls from the multiplex PCR reads with MiXCR, one row per CDR3 protein. The table has hundreds of thousands of distinct CDR3 sequences, approximately 14% seen once. The source material was blood. Every receptor here comes from a woman younger than 35 with Graves' hyperthyroidism. The CDR3 runs from the conserved cysteine through the conserved F or W.

TRBV20-1,CSADGDLSTEAFF
TRBV28,CASPSTRWGGYNEQFF
TRBV28,CASSLPRELHTEAFF
TRBV19,CASIRGLAGGLYNEQFF
TRBV15,CATSRALDTIYF
TRBV18,CASSPPGPPGQGNQPQHF
TRBV7-9,CASSSRGGRADEQYF
TRBV11-2,CASSLVGGGAGRLETQYF
TRBV20-1,CSARAPGQTNQPQHF
TRBV11-1,CASSPQGGIYEQYF
TRBV9,CASSVSGGTTDTQYF
TRBV2,CASRPEGGNEQFF
TRBV12-3/TRBV12-4,CASSLVLGFGTEPYEQYF
TRBV5-6,CASSLGHGYTF
TRBV10-3,CAIQGRMNTEAFF
TRBV7-3,CASSQRTSGRAADTQYF
TRBV29-1,CSVTRQVPSSYNEQFF
TRBV9,CASSVPGENPEAFF
TRBV6-2/TRBV6-3,CASSPLHRDSYEQYF
TRBV7-2,CASRKTGGAGEKLFF
TRBV25-1,CASSESREGAYEQYF
TRBV7-9,CASSTGQVLFGYTF
TRBV12-3/TRBV12-4,CASSTGQPQHF
TRBV6-5,CASSYDSSRTEAFF
TRBV12-3/TRBV12-4,CASSLALGLTEAFF
TRBV3-1,CASSDDGVTEAFF
TRBV7-9,CATEGTSGHLEYNEQFF
TRBV2,CASRGGQGSETQYF
TRBV20-1,CSARGSQEYNEQFF
TRBV7-2,CASSHSPEGYEQYF
TRBV6-1,CASKRARNYGYTF
TRBV12-3/TRBV12-4,CAIYGALGNTIYF
TRBV12-3/TRBV12-4,CASRSTDRDSGELFF
TRBV24-1,CATSGAGAGETQYF
TRBV12-3/TRBV12-4,CASSLEWGYNEQFF
TRBV9,CASSVSPDYEQYF
TRBV10-3,CAISDPGQGTSGRAYEQYF
TRBV6-6,CASSYPVAGTAYNEQFF
TRBV2,CASSATGIYGYTF
TRBV10-3,CAIRDGTSGINEQYF
TRBV27,CASSTLSGRATDTQYF
TRBV6-2/TRBV6-3,CASSPRQGDNQPQHF
TRBV6-5,CASSSFVLTLMNTEAFF
TRBV19,CASSSWSGRGSEQYF
TRBV28,CASSLGGVERNEQFF
TRBV4-1,CASSQVGLVSFGIYERYF
TRBV19,CASSIRGSQETQYF
TRBV5-4,CASSFSGTSGSLDTQYF
TRBV29-1,CSVEVTERTTPYEQYF
TRBV5-5,CASSLAAGIVNEQFF
TRBV20-1,CSARDTASTDEQYF